This T cell receptor (beta chain) comes out of a study of blood T cell repertoires in COVID-19. Study background: T cells, B-cell-depleted T cells, or PBMCs supplied cDNA or gDNA.

This CDR3 spans 11 amino acids. The ends were cut back, 4 bases at V and 8 bases at J, with 6 bases in the middle. From germline, CDR1 is LGHDT and CDR2 YNNKEL (reference sequence). In the study's own analysis: Scientists estimated how many nucleated cells there were by amplifying reference gene primers. Produced via immunoSEQ multiplex PCR; TCRdb's table is partial and in-frame only. V and J calls plus clone size are reproduced from that table; the DNA served to infer D and trimming. The data contain about 79,000 clones, 80% to 90% of them singletons. The rearrangement joins TRBV3-1 (or the pseudogene TRBV3-2) to TRBJ2-1; D ambiguous. Sequences were obtained from peripheral blood. This sequence was found in a man between 65 and 85 years old with active or convalescent COVID-19. The CDR3 spells CASSRYYEQFF. For the CDR3, the DNA is TGTGCCAGCAGCCGATACTATGAGCAGTTCTTC.